The entry below gives a single TCR beta chain sequence along with its context. The entry originates in a study of blood T cell repertoires in COVID-19. Some clones are missing from TCRdb's copy, which holds only in-frame ones; the method was immunoSEQ multiplex PCR. The sample includes about 160,000 clones, approximately 86% of them seen just once. The CDR3 loop spans 12 amino acids. V gave up 5 bases and J gave up 5 bases, with 12 bases separating them. CDR1 and CDR2 from the germline V gene are SQVTM and ANQGSEA. The sequenced material came from peripheral blood. The genes are TRBV29-1 and TRBJ2-5, with a weak D call TRBD1 (5 bases). This TCR came from a woman aged 60-75 years who had recovered from COVID-19. The CDR3 region is CSVKTVAETQYF. CDR3 sequence (DNA): TGCAGCGTTAAGACAGTTGCGGAGACCCAGTACTTC.